The TCR beta chain described here comes from a study of vaccination effects on CD4 cells after COVID-19. About the study: Every participant took two doses of the BNT162b2 or mRNA-1273 vaccine.

With regard to this clone: What it binds is unknown.

The trim removed 6 bases at V and 0 bases at J, leaving 7 bases unmatched. CDR3 length: 17 residues. The germline V gene has CDR1 SNHLY and CDR2 FYNNEI. The culture ran for 9 to 11 days, and then CD4+ T cells were isolated. Libraries were prepared by immunoSEQ multiplex PCR; TCRdb keeps only in-frame clonotypes and omits some of them. Among around 40,000 clones listed, around 63% were seen once. This specimen consisted of CD4+ T cells from PBMCs cultured without peptide, obtained before COVID-19 vaccination. The receptor's source is a human donor who received a COVID-19 vaccine. The chain joins TRBV2 to TRBJ2-4, with 11 positions matching TRBD2. The CDR3 is CASRATSGNLAKNIQYF. CDR3 sequence (DNA): TGTGCCAGCAGGGCGACTAGCGGGAACCTAGCCAAAAACATTCAGTACTTC.